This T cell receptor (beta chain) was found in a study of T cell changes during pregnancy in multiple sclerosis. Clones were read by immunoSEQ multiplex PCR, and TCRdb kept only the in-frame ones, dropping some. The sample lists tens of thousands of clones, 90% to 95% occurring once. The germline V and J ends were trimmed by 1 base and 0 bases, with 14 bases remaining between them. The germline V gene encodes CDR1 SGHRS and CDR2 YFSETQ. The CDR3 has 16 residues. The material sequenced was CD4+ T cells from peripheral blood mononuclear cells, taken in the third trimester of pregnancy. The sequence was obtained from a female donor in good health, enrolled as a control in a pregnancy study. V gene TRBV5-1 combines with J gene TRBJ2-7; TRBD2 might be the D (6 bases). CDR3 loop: CASSLRRGPLSYEQYF. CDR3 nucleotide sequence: TGCGCCAGCAGCTTGAGGCGGGGACCACTCTCCTACGAGCAGTACTTC.